The 20 T cell receptor beta chains below were found in one sample sequenced in a study of blood T cell repertoires in COVID-19. Sequenced by immunoSEQ multiplex PCR; TCRdb stores in-frame clones only, minus some. Of some 350,000 clones in the sample, 85% to 90% were seen once. Sequencing was done on a sample of PBMCs or T cells enriched from blood (not recorded which). These receptors were obtained from a man aged 18 to 29 who had recovered from COVID-19.

The chain joins TRBV9 to TRBJ2-3; 8 positions agree with TRBD2. Trimming cost V 0 bases and J 5 bases; bases outside gene matches: 5. The CDR3 is made up of 15 amino acids. Germline V gene data show CDR1 as SGDLS and CDR2 as YYNGEE. For the CDR3, the DNA is TGTGCCAGCAGCGTAGCGGGGGGGCAGGGAGATACGCAGTATTTT. Translated: CASSVAGGQGDTQYF.

The CDR3 reads CASSLQLGDNLNSPLHF. Written as DNA, the CDR3 is TGTGCCAGCAGTTTACAACTTGGGGACAACTTAAATTCACCCCTCCACTTT. The V gene is TRBV27, the J gene TRBJ1-6, with D possibly matching TRBD1 (6 bases). Looked up from germline, CDR1 is MNHEY and CDR2 is SMNVEV (reference sequence). This CDR3 comprises 17 residues. Trimming removed 2 bases from V and 7 bases from J, with 18 bases in between.

The CDR3 region is CASSLQVSSYEQYF. CDR3 sequence (DNA): TGCGCCAGCAGCTTGCAGGTTAGCTCCTACGAGCAGTACTTC. The chain is built from TRBV5-1 and TRBJ2-7; D is undetermined. Germline lookup yields CDR1 SGHRS and CDR2 YFSETQ. The CDR3 runs 14 residues. Trimming cost V 1 base and J 0 bases, with 8 bases left between them.

The chain couples TRBV19 to TRBJ1-2; D perhaps matches TRBD1 (6 bases). Trimming took off 2 bases at V and 0 bases at J, with 16 bases between the two ends. This CDR3 is built from 17 residues. Germline CDR1 LNHDA, CDR2 SQIVND (reference sequence). The CDR3 is CASSISKRTATNYGYTF. DNA of the CDR3: TGTGCCAGTAGTATAAGTAAACGGACAGCTACTAACTATGGCTACACCTTC.

This chain uses TRBV10-3 with TRBJ1-2, with D maybe TRBD1 (5 bases). Trimming left V 3 bases short and J 4 bases short, with 6 bases between. The CDR3 loop spans 12 amino acids. Germline CDR1 is ENHRY and CDR2 is SYGVKD. CDR3 nucleotides: TGTGCCATCAGTGACAGGGTCTATGGCTACACCTTC. Its protein product is CAISDRVYGYTF.

V gene TRBV28 combines with J gene TRBJ2-1; 13 positions match TRBD2. The CDR3 is 15 amino acids. The junction had 5 bases not matched to a gene; V was cut back by 7 bases and J by 5 bases. Germline V CDR1 and CDR2: MDHEN, SYDVKM. CDR3 residues: CASNTGTSGNNEQFF. For the CDR3, the DNA is TGTGCCAGCAATACCGGGACTAGCGGGAACAATGAGCAGTTCTTC.

About this clone: The sample carries other DNA sequences with the same CDR3. V is TRBV3-1 (or the pseudogene TRBV3-2) and J is TRBJ1-2; perhaps TRBD1 as D (5 bases). The CDR3 covers 13 residues. Germline V CDR1 and CDR2: LGHDT, YNNKEL (reference sequence). Trimming took 1 base from V and 8 from J, leaving 11 bases between them. The CDR3 loop is CASSQVRAGGYTF. The CDR3 bases are TGTGCCAGCAGCCAAGTCAGGGCGGGAGGCTACACCTTC.

This rearrangement joins TRBV18 to TRBJ2-3, with D perhaps TRBD2 (5 bases). CDR3 length equals 15 residues. Germline V gene data show CDR1 as KGHSH and CDR2 as LQKENI. V lost 6 bases to trimming and J lost 0 bases, with 13 bases between them. CDR3 amino acids: CASSPGTGSTDTQYF. CDR3 coding DNA: TGTGCCAGCTCCCCCGGAACGGGAAGCACAGATACGCAGTATTTT.

CDR3 in DNA: TGTGCCAGCAGCTTTCAGGGCTACAATGAGCAGTTCTTC. It translates to CASSFQGYNEQFF. The chain joins TRBV5-5 to TRBJ2-1; tentative D call: TRBD1 (5 bases). This CDR3 spans 13 amino acids. The V and J ends lost 2 bases and 3 bases respectively, with 6 bases between them. Germline V CDR1 and CDR2: SGHKS, YYEKEE (reference sequence). Looking up the rest from reference TRBV5-5 and TRBJ2-1 gives the full variable domain: DAGVTQSPTHLIKTRGQQVTLRCSPISGHKSVSWYQQVLGQGPQFIFQYYEKEERGRGNFPDRFSARQFPNYSSELNVNALLLGDSALYLCASSFQGYNEQFFGPGTRLTVL.

The chain recombines TRBV6-2 or TRBV6-3 with TRBJ1-1; unclear D gene. Germline V gene lookup returns CDR1 MNHEY and CDR2 SVGEGT. The CDR3 length is 13 residues. The V and J ends lost 5 bases and 1 base respectively, with 8 bases between them. The CDR3 DNA reads TGTGCCAGCAGTACAACACCGAACACTGAAGCTTTCTTT. Translating gives CASSTTPNTEAFF.

This clone showed up just once. This sequence joins TRBV5-5 and TRBJ1-1; 10 nucleotides align to TRBD1. CDR1 and CDR2 (germline): SGHKS, YYEKEE (reference sequence). This CDR3 contains 16 residues. J was trimmed by 5 bases and V by 2 bases; bases with no gene match: 9. Here the CDR3 DNA reads TGTGCCAGCAGCTTATTGACAGGGGGCTCGGGAACTGAAGCTTTCTTT. Protein product: CASSLLTGGSGTEAFF.

The chain uses TRBV28 and TRBJ1-1; D is undetermined. CDR3 length: 12 amino acids. V was cut by 7 bases and J by 5 bases, with 11 bases left in between. CDR1 and CDR2 from the germline V gene are MDHEN and SYDVKM. CDR3 sequence reads: CASTGRLTEAFF. CDR3 coding DNA: TGTGCCAGCACGGGGAGGCTGACTGAAGCTTTCTTT. Full variable domain (remainder filled in from reference TRBV28 and TRBJ1-1): DVKVTQSSRYLVKRTGEKVFLECVQDMDHENMFWYRQDPGLGLRLIYFSYDVKMKEKGDIPEGYSVSREKKERFSLILESASTNQTSMYLCASTGRLTEAFFGQGTRLTVV.

The chain has TRBV5-1 and TRBJ1-2, with TRBD1 matching 10 bases. Unmatched junction bases numbered 3, after V lost 4 bases and J lost 3 bases. The CDR3 has 14 amino acids. Germline V gene lookup returns CDR1 SGHRS and CDR2 YFSETQ. CDR3 sequence: CASSTGQGDYGYTF. As DNA, the CDR3 is TGCGCCAGCAGCACCGGACAGGGGGACTATGGCTACACCTTC.

The chain joins TRBV6-5 to TRBJ2-1, with TRBD1 as a possible D gene (6 bases). Germline values: CDR1 MNHEY, CDR2 SVGAGI. The CDR3 runs to 15 residues. V lost 6 bases and J lost 0, with 12 bases in between. The CDR3: CASSDDRSSYNEQFF. The CDR3 coding sequence is TGTGCCAGCAGCGACGACAGGAGCTCCTACAATGAGCAGTTCTTC.

This clone was seen just once. The chain carries TRBV18 and TRBJ2-3; unclear D gene. V was shortened by 3 bases and J by 1 base, with 2 bases between the two germline ends. The CDR3 consists of 12 residues. In germline, CDR1 is KGHSH, CDR2 LQKENI. CDR3 residues: CASSPGTDTQYF. The CDR3 DNA sequence: TGTGCCAGCTCACCCGGCACAGATACGCAGTATTTT.

The chain recombines TRBV19 with TRBJ2-3; D is ambiguous. CDR1 is LNHDA, CDR2 SQIVND, per germline (reference sequence). V gave up 8 bases and J gave up 1 base, with 7 bases separating them. The CDR3 is 12 amino acids. The CDR3 DNA reads TGTGCCAGTCGACGGGGCACAGATACGCAGTATTTT. This codes for CASRRGTDTQYF. The variable domain in full, with the rest retrieved from reference TRBV19 and TRBJ2-3, is DGGITQSPKYLFRKEGQNVTLSCEQNLNHDAMYWYRQDPGQGLRLIYYSQIVNDFQKGDIAEGYSVSREKKESFPLTVTSAQKNPTAFYLCASRRGTDTQYFGPGTRLTVL.

The chain joins TRBV28 to TRBJ1-1; the D is unclear. CDR1 is MDHEN, CDR2 SYDVKM, per germline. There are 14 residues in the CDR3. V lost 3 bases, J lost 1 base, and 9 bases lay in between. This CDR3 is CASSLMEGNTEAFF. The CDR3 DNA reads as TGTGCCAGCAGTTTGATGGAGGGGAACACTGAAGCTTTCTTT.

J is TRBJ2-1 and V is TRBV28; the match to TRBD2 covers 11 bases. Germline V CDR1 and CDR2: MDHEN, SYDVKM. Unmatched junction bases numbered 3, after V lost 5 bases and J lost 0 bases. The CDR3 totals 16 residues. CDR3 amino acids: CASSLTSGSSYNEQFF. For the CDR3, the DNA is TGTGCCAGCAGTCTAACTAGCGGGAGCTCCTACAATGAGCAGTTCTTC.

This sequence joins TRBV5-1 and TRBJ1-2; no clear D. This CDR3 is built from 14 residues. Germline assignment: CDR1 SGHRS and CDR2 YFSETQ. The V end was cut by 0 bases, the J end by 2 bases, with 8 bases between. The CDR3 region is CASSLASVNYGYTF. CDR3 sequence (DNA): TGCGCCAGCAGCTTGGCATCGGTCAACTATGGCTACACCTTC. Filled out from reference TRBV5-1 and TRBJ1-2, the complete variable domain reads KAGVTQTPRYLIKTRGQQVTLSCSPISGHRSVSWYQQTPGQGLQFLFEYFSETQRNKGNFPGRFSGRQFSNSRSEMNVSTLELGDSALYLCASSLASVNYGYTFGSGTRLTVV.

As regards this clone: One end of the junction varies from germline; a read error may be responsible. The chain joins TRBV5-3 to TRBJ2-4, with 14 bases fitting TRBD2. TRBV5-3 carries the ORF label, with uncertain function. The CDR3 has 16 amino acids. The CDR3 DNA follows: TGTGCCAGAAGCTCCAGACTAGCGGGGGGGAAAAGCATTCAGTACTTC. This codes for CARSSRLAGGKSIQYF.